A selection of T cell receptor beta chains follows, all from one sample in a study of OX40 agonist ivuxolimab in advanced cancers. Using immunoSEQ multiplex PCR, the repertoire was profiled, and TCRdb retains in-frame clones only, with some absent. The data contain 50,000 to 75,000 clones, 70% to 90% of them singletons. The specimen comprised CD4+ or CD8+ T cells sorted from blood, sampled in a trial of the OX40 agonist ivuxolimab. These receptors came from an adult with an advanced solid tumor such as melanoma, head and neck, liver or kidney cancer. The CDR3 runs from the conserved cysteine through the conserved F or W. Fields, in order: CDR3 length, V gene, clone size, J gene, D gene, CDR3 DNA, CDR3 protein. A D gene is named only where the DNA matches it firmly. The size entry is marked missing in some rows and otherwise reads once, few, many or a size class.

cdr3_length: 11; v_call: TRBV6-5; clone_size: .; j_call: TRBJ1-1; d_call: .; cdr3_nt: TGTGCCAGCAGTTACGGGTTTAAAGCTTTCTTT; cdr3_aa: CASSYGFKAFF
cdr3_length: 15; v_call: TRBV27; clone_size: once; j_call: TRBJ1-2; d_call: TRBD1; cdr3_nt: TGTGCCAGCAGTTTACTTCCTGGGACAGCCTATGGCTACACCTTC; cdr3_aa: CASSLLPGTAYGYTF
cdr3_length: 14; v_call: TRBV2; clone_size: .; j_call: TRBJ1-2; d_call: .; cdr3_nt: TGTGCCAGCAGATACGACACTGGGTTCTATGGCTACACCTTC; cdr3_aa: CASRYDTGFYGYTF
cdr3_length: 12; v_call: TRBV29-1; clone_size: .; j_call: TRBJ2-4; d_call: .; cdr3_nt: TGCAGCGTTCGTGACACCGGAGGAATTCAGTACTTC; cdr3_aa: CSVRDTGGIQYF
cdr3_length: 14; v_call: TRBV7-9; clone_size: .; j_call: TRBJ1-6; d_call: .; cdr3_nt: TGTGCCAGCAGCTTACTGACAGGCCGGGCGCCCCTCCACTTT; cdr3_aa: CASSLLTGRAPLHF
cdr3_length: 16; v_call: TRBV19; clone_size: .; j_call: TRBJ2-5; d_call: TRBD2; cdr3_nt: TGTGCCAGTAGTATAGATCAGCGGGGAGGAGGAGAGACCCAGTACTTC; cdr3_aa: CASSIDQRGGGETQYF
cdr3_length: 14; v_call: TRBV6-1; clone_size: .; j_call: TRBJ1-1; d_call: .; cdr3_nt: TGTGCCAGCAGTGAAAGGAGGGGGGGGACTGAAGCTTTCTTT; cdr3_aa: CASSERRGGTEAFF
cdr3_length: 17; v_call: TRBV10-1; clone_size: .; j_call: TRBJ2-3; d_call: TRBD1; cdr3_nt: TGCGCCAGCAGTGAGTACCGGGGGACAGGGGGCGCAGATACGCAGTATTTT; cdr3_aa: CASSEYRGTGGADTQYF
cdr3_length: 16; v_call: TRBV5-5; clone_size: .; j_call: TRBJ2-7; d_call: TRBD1; cdr3_nt: TGTGCCAGTCGGGAATATGGGACAGGGGGCCCCTACGAGCAGTACTTC; cdr3_aa: CASREYGTGGPYEQYF
cdr3_length: 16; v_call: TRBV27; clone_size: .; j_call: TRBJ1-6; d_call: TRBD1; cdr3_nt: TGTGCCAGCAGTTTACTGGGACAGGGGCCCGATTCACCCCTCCACTTT; cdr3_aa: CASSLLGQGPDSPLHF
cdr3_length: 14; v_call: TRBV5-1; clone_size: .; j_call: TRBJ1-2; d_call: TRBD1; cdr3_nt: TGCGCCAGCAGCTTGGCAGGGACAGGGGGTGGCTACACCTTC; cdr3_aa: CASSLAGTGGGYTF
cdr3_length: 11; v_call: TRBV10-3; clone_size: .; j_call: TRBJ1-3; d_call: .; cdr3_nt: TGTGCCATCAGTCCGGAGAACACCATATATTTT; cdr3_aa: CAISPENTIYF
cdr3_length: 19; v_call: TRBV12-2; clone_size: .; j_call: TRBJ2-6; d_call: .; cdr3_nt: TGTGCAAGTCGCCCCCCCGCACCGGGACAGGTAGACGGGGCCAACGTCCTGACTTTC; cdr3_aa: CASRPPAPGQVDGANVLTF
cdr3_length: 14; v_call: TRBV5-1; clone_size: .; j_call: TRBJ2-7; d_call: .; cdr3_nt: TGCGCCAGCAGCTTTGCAGGGCAAGCCTACGAGCAGTACTTC; cdr3_aa: CASSFAGQAYEQYF
cdr3_length: 14; v_call: TRBV6-7; clone_size: .; j_call: TRBJ2-5; d_call: TRBD1; cdr3_nt: TGTGCCAGCAACAAGGGACAGGCGACACGGACCCAGTACTTC; cdr3_aa: CASNKGQATRTQYF
cdr3_length: 16; v_call: TRBV15; clone_size: once; j_call: TRBJ1-4; d_call: .; cdr3_nt: TGTGCCACCAGCAGAGAGAATACAGGGTTTAATGAAAAACTGTTTTTT; cdr3_aa: CATSRENTGFNEKLFF
cdr3_length: 15; v_call: TRBV2; clone_size: .; j_call: TRBJ1-2; d_call: .; cdr3_nt: TGTGCCAGCAGTGAGGGCACCAGCCCTAACTATGGCTACACCTTC; cdr3_aa: CASSEGTSPNYGYTF
cdr3_length: 15; v_call: TRBV7-2; clone_size: .; j_call: TRBJ2-7; d_call: .; cdr3_nt: TGTGCCAGCAGCTTCAGGAGGGGACCAAGCTACGAGCAGTACTTC; cdr3_aa: CASSFRRGPSYEQYF
cdr3_length: 16; v_call: TRBV10-3; clone_size: once; j_call: TRBJ1-6; d_call: .; cdr3_nt: TGTGCCATCAGTCCAAGGGAGGGGGGTTATAATTCACCCCTCCACTTT; cdr3_aa: CAISPREGGYNSPLHF